This TCR beta chain was found in a study of OX40 agonist ivuxolimab in advanced cancers. The junction had 1 base not matched to a gene; V was cut back by 0 bases and J by 8 bases. The V gene's germline CDR1 is PRHDT and CDR2 FYEKMQ (reference sequence). The CDR3 runs 13 residues. Generated by immunoSEQ multiplex PCR, the TCRdb table keeps only in-frame clones and is missing some. This sample has roughly 12,000 clones, with less than 85% found just once. This clone came up once. The V call is TRBV13, the J call TRBJ2-1, with 7 bases matching TRBD1. Sequences were derived from CD4+ or CD8+ T cells sorted from blood, sampled in a trial of the OX40 agonist ivuxolimab. The TCR sequence derives from an adult with an advanced solid tumor such as melanoma, head and neck, liver or kidney cancer. The CDR3 nucleotides read TGTGCCAGCAGCTTAGGAGGGGGCGATGAGCAGTTCTTC. Translating it yields CASSLGGGDEQFF. Based on the CDR3 plus reference TRBV13 and TRBJ2-1, the full variable domain is AAGVIQSPRHLIKEKRETATLKCYPIPRHDTVYWYQQGPGQDPQFLISFYEKMQSDKGSIPDRFSAQQFSDYHSELNMSSLELGDSALYFCASSLGGGDEQFFGPGTRLTVL.